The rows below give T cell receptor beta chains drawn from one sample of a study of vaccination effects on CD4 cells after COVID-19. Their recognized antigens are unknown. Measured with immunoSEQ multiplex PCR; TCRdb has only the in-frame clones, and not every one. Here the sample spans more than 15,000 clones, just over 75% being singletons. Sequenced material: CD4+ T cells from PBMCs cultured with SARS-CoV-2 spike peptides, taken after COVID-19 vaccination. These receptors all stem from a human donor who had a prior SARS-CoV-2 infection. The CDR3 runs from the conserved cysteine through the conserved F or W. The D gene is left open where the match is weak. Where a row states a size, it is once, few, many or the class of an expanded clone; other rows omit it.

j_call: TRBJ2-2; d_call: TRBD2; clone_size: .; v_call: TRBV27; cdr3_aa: CASKRGRNTGELFF; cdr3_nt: TGTGCCAGTAAGCGGGGTAGGAACACCGGGGAGCTGTTTTTT
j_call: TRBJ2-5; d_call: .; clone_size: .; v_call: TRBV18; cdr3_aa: CASSPPTTQETQYF; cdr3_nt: TGTGCCAGCTCACCCCCGACTACACAAGAGACCCAGTACTTC
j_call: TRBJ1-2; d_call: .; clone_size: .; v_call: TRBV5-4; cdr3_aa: CASSLPQPFPGYTF; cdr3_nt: TGTGCCAGCAGCTTGCCCCAGCCCTTCCCCGGCTACACCTTC
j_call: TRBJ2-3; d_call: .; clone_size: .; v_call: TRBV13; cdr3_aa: CASSVRLGTDTQYF; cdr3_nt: TGTGCCAGCAGCGTTAGACTGGGCACAGATACGCAGTATTTT
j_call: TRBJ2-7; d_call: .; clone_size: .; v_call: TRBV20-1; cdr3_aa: CSASSDYSYEQYF; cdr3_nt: TGCAGTGCTAGTTCGGACTACTCCTACGAGCAGTACTTC
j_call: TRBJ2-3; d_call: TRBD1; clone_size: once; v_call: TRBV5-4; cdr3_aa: CASSSKNRGSTDTQYF; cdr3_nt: TGTGCCAGCAGCTCGAAAAACAGGGGTAGCACAGATACGCAGTATTTT
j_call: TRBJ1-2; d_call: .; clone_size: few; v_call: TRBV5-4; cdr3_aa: CASSLDYYGYTF; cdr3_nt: TGTGCCAGCAGCCTGGACTATTATGGCTACACCTTC
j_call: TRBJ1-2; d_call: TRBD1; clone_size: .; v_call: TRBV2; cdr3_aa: CASIFDSGQGLPYGYTF; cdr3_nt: TGTGCCAGCATATTCGATTCGGGACAGGGGCTACCGTATGGCTACACCTTC
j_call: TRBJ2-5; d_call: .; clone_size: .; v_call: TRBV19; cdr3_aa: CASSPGTAVKTQYF; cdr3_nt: TGTGCCAGTAGCCCCGGGACGGCTGTAAAGACCCAGTACTTC
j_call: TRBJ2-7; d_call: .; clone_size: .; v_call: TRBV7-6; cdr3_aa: CASSPGHEQYF; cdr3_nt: TGTGCCAGCAGCCCAGGGCACGAGCAGTACTTC
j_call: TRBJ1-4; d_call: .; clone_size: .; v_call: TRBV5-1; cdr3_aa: CASSLVVGVNEKLFF; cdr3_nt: TGCGCCAGCAGCTTGGTGGTCGGTGTAAATGAAAAACTGTTTTTT
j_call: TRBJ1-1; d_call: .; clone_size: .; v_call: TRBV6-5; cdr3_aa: CASKDRGRNTEAFF; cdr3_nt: TGTGCCAGCAAAGACCGAGGACGGAACACTGAAGCTTTCTTT
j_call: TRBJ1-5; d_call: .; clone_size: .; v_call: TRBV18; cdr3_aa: CASSPSGQIRDGNQPQHF; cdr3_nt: TGTGCCAGCTCACCCTCCGGCCAAATTCGGGATGGCAATCAGCCCCAGCATTTT
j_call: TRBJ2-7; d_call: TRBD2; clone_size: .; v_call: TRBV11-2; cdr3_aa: CASSFGLAGTYEQYF; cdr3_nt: TGTGCCAGCAGCTTCGGACTAGCGGGTACCTACGAGCAGTACTTC
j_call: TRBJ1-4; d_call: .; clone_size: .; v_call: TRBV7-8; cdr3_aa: CASSEEGEKLFF; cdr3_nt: TGTGCCAGCAGCGAGGAGGGAGAAAAACTGTTTTTT
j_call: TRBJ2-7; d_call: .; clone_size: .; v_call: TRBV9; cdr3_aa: CASSVNPGDEQYF; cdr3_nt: TGTGCCAGCAGCGTAAACCCCGGCGACGAGCAGTACTTC
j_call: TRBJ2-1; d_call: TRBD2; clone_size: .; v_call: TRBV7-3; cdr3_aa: CASSTTGTSGPSSYNEQFF; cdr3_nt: TGTGCCAGCAGCACCACCGGGACTAGCGGGCCAAGCTCCTACAATGAGCAGTTCTTC
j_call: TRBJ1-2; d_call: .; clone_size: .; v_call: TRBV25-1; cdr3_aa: CASSERDNYGYTF; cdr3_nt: TGTGCCAGCAGTGAAAGGGACAACTATGGCTACACCTTC
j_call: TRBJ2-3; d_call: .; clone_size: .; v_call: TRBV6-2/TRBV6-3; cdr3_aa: CASSYPDTQYF; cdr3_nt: TGTGCCAGCAGTTACCCAGATACGCAGTATTTT
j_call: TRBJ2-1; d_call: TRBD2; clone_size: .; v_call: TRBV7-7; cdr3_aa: CASSLGAGGNNEQFF; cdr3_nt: TGTGCTAGCAGCTTAGGAGCGGGAGGGAACAATGAGCAGTTCTTC
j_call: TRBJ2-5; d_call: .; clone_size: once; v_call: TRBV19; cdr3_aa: CASSGRGRQETQYF; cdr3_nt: TGTGCCAGTTCGGGACGGGGGAGACAAGAGACCCAGTACTTC
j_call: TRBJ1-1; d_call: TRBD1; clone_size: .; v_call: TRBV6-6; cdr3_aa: CASSRNLGDRIIPGAFF; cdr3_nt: TGTGCCAGCAGTCGGAACCTAGGGGACAGGATAATTCCGGGGGCTTTCTTT
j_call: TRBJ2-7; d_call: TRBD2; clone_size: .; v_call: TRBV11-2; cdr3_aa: CASSLPGLAGGLRHEQYF; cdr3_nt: TGTGCCAGCAGTCTCCCGGGACTAGCGGGGGGGCTAAGGCACGAGCAGTACTTC
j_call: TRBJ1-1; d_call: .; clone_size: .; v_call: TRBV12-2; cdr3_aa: CASRTRDRGYGEAFF; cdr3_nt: TGTGCAAGTCGCACAAGGGACAGGGGGTATGGTGAAGCTTTCTTT
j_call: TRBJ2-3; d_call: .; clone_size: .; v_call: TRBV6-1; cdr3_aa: CASSEAGGLQVDTQYF; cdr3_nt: TGTGCCAGCAGTGAAGCGGGGGGGCTCCAGGTAGATACGCAGTATTTT
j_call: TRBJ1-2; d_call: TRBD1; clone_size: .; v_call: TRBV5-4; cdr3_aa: CASSSTGGVKGYTF; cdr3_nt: TGTGCCAGCAGCTCAACAGGGGGCGTGAAGGGCTACACCTTC
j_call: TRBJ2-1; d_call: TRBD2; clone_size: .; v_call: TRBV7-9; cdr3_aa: CASSFAGTSGTREFF; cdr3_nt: TGTGCCAGCAGCTTCGCCGGGACTAGCGGGACTAGGGAGTTCTTC